The text below deals with one T cell receptor (beta chain). Its target antigen remains unknown. The record has no base qualities; no much larger clone is one base away. This sample stems from a study of T cells in Graves' hyperthyroidism and ophthalmopathy (dated by TCRdb to the late 2010s). Regarding the research as a whole: Peripheral blood was collected at initial diagnosis, before any treatment. To identify TCR V-J signatures that set the groups apart, the researchers used a discovery cohort of 100 patients, made up of 40 to 45 with Graves' ophthalmopathy and 57 with stable Graves' hyperthyroidism. Prospective prediction of ophthalmopathy was tested in an independent validation cohort consisting of 18 hyperthyroidism patients and 15 to 17 patients who later progressed to ophthalmopathy. The roughly 94 discovery patients were randomly divided into training and test sets at a 7:3 ratio. In about 6 Graves' hyperthyroidism patients, the study also compared T-cell repertoires from thyroid tissue with T-cell repertoires from blood. Once sampling was done, hyperthyroidism patients were given methimazole at a starting dose of 30 mg daily, whereas ophthalmopathy patients were given high-dose intravenous methylprednisolone. According to the paper, TCR Vbeta CDR3 sequencing was carried out on 135 peripheral blood samples, which came from more than 40 ophthalmopathy, around 75 hyperthyroidism and roughly 17 progressor patients. Study-level results and caveats: In validation, progression to ophthalmopathy was predicted by the model with approximately 67% sensitivity and 72% to 85% specificity, a median of around 5.9 months before onset. A model built on a 13 V-J signature distinguished ophthalmopathy from stable hyperthyroidism, reaching 87.88% sensitivity and 81% to 83% specificity in cross-validation and 80%/75% in testing. Most expanded thyroid clonotypes (frequency above 0.001) were also found in blood, which suggests that blood repertoires may mirror thyroid immune responses. No statistical method was used to set the sample size in advance, and investigators knew the group allocation.

Amplification of TCR beta CDR3 regions was carried out from RNA transcripts. The first round of RT-PCR for the TCR CDR3 was performed with the HTBI primer set and the Qiagen OneStep RT-PCR kit. A second multiplex PCR round built the libraries, followed by size selection and purification. Sequencing of the libraries was done on an Illumina HiSeq2000 using paired-end 100 bp reads. The published analysis was carried out like this. SOAPnuke was used to process the raw data, removing reads that contained adapters or uncalled bases, had a mean Phred below 15, or lacked an exact match to the constant primer or identifier. COPE v1.2.5 was used to merge the high-quality paired reads, and each unique nucleotide sequence was defined as a clonotype. MiTCR v1.1 was used to align the clonotypes against IMGT TRBV, TRBD and TRBJ reference segments. Analysis was restricted to V-J combinations with a frequency above 0.0001, which covered roughly 99% of repertoires. The TCS score was defined as F50 (clonal expansion) divided by E x V (chaos), with BLOSUM62-based TCRdist calculated between CDR3 peptides within each V-J. Welch's t-statistics and random forest reduced just over 500 V-J features to 10 to 15, which were used in a naive Bayes classifier (R e1071). Through fastp at Q25 and MiXCR, TCRdb rebuilt clones from the public reads, retaining in-frame beta chains. All rows with the same CDR3 protein become a single entry with the most common DNA and genes. The V and J calls and clone size are TCRdb's, not the authors'. A total of hundreds of thousands of distinct CDR3 sequences appear in this sample, around 15% of them only once. Clones ranked in the top ten supply about a tenth of the sample.

Stable Graves' hyperthyroidism was defined as the absence of progression to ophthalmopathy over 18 months of follow-up. Hyperthyroidism patients were aged 18 to 65 years and newly diagnosed, with disease duration of less than 2 months. Patients with uncontrolled infections, other autoimmune diseases, pregnancy or lactation were excluded. Diagnoses were based on clinical symptoms, serum thyroxine and TRAb, thyroid ultrasound and orbital computed tomography. PBMCs were separated from roughly 9.6 ml of fresh peripheral blood using Ficoll-Paque density gradient centrifugation. Total RNA was extracted using Trizol reagent, and RNA quality was assessed on an Agilent 2100 Bioanalyzer. Trimming costs V 1 base and J 3 bases, and their ends lie 17 bases apart. CDR1 and CDR2 (SEHNR, FQNEAQ) derive from the germline V gene (reference sequence). The CDR3 numbers 17 residues from cysteine through phenylalanine. The DNA shown is the 51-base CDR3, in frame from base 1.

Sequenced sample: blood. Recombination linked TRBV7-9 to TRBJ2-3; the D gene is perhaps TRBD2, from 5 matching bases. The sequence was collected from a young woman with Graves' hyperthyroidism. Here is the DNA: TGTGCCAGCAGCTTAGTTTCGTCCCCTTCGGGAACAGATACGCAGTATTTT. This codes for CASSLVSSPSGTDTQYF.